The 21 T cell receptor beta chains reported below all come from one sample, sequenced in a study of fetal regulatory T cell absence and autoimmunity. Clones were sequenced by immunoSEQ multiplex PCR, and TCRdb holds only the in-frame ones, with some missing. The sample shows about 95,000 clones, about three quarters of them seen only once. The sequencing input was pancreas tissue. Receptors originate from a male donor with IPEX syndrome.

V gene TRBV7-9 combines with J gene TRBJ2-1; 10 positions match TRBD2. The germline V gene encodes CDR1 SEHNR and CDR2 FQNEAQ (reference sequence). This CDR3 has 19 residues. Unmatched junction bases numbered 13, after V lost 5 bases and J lost 0 bases. The CDR3 DNA sequence: TGTGCCAGCAGCCACAGGGGACTAGCGCGACTAAGCTCCTACAATGAGCAGTTCTTC. Amino acid sequence: CASSHRGLARLSSYNEQFF.

The chain joins TRBV7-8 to TRBJ2-7; 7 bases align to TRBD1. Germline CDR1 SGHVS, CDR2 FQNEAQ. This CDR3 spans 14 amino acids. The V segment lost 4 bases and the J segment 3 bases; nucleotides outside the gene matches: 6. The CDR3 region is CASSSGQPYYEQYF. The CDR3 DNA reads as TGTGCCAGCAGCTCGGGACAGCCGTACTACGAGCAGTACTTC.

About this clone: The junction departs from germline at one end; a sequencing error may be responsible. The chain combines TRBV7-7 with TRBJ2-5, with 7 bases matching TRBD1. The CDR3 consists of 17 residues. Germline V gene sequence: CDR1 SSHAT, CDR2 FNYEAQ (reference sequence). The CDR3 DNA reads as TGTGCTAGCAGCCGAGGGGGCAGGGGCAAAGCCCAAGATACCCAGTACTTC. Amino acid sequence: CASSRGGRGKAQDTQYF.

The chain uses TRBV7-9 and TRBJ2-1; 9 bases fit TRBD2. Trimming removed 0 bases from V and 7 bases from J; junction bases left unmatched: 10. CDR3 size: 17 residues. Germline V gene sequence: CDR1 SEHNR, CDR2 FQNEAQ (reference sequence). The CDR3 coding sequence is TGTGCCAGCAGCTTAGCTCTGGCGGGAGGGCCAGGGAATGAGCAGTTCTTC. Translating gives CASSLALAGGPGNEQFF.

V is TRBV5-4 and J is TRBJ2-5, with D hard to call. With 1 base removed from V and 1 base from J, the gap between germline ends came to 2 bases. This CDR3 has 12 residues. Germline CDR1 reads SGHNT; CDR2 reads YYREEE (reference sequence). In nucleotides, the CDR3 is TGTGCCAGCAGCTTGACCCAAGAGACCCAGTACTTC. Encoded protein: CASSLTQETQYF.

CDR3 in DNA: TGTGCCAGCAGCGGGACTAGCGGGGGGGCAGAGACCCAGTACTTC. It codes for CASSGTSGGAETQYF. The rearrangement links TRBV7-6 to TRBJ2-5, with 16 nucleotides matching TRBD2. V was pared by 5 bases and J by 4 bases, with 1 base of the junction left unmatched. The V gene's germline CDR1 is SGHVS and CDR2 FNYEAQ. The CDR3 has 15 amino acids.

This rearrangement joins TRBV27 to TRBJ1-5, with 9 nucleotides matching TRBD1. V shed 0 bases, J shed 7 bases, and the junction held 4 bases outside the gene matches. The germline V gene has CDR1 MNHEY and CDR2 SMNVEV (reference sequence). CDR3 length: 15 amino acids. The CDR3 DNA follows: TGTGCCAGCAGTTTATCCCCGACAGGGGGGCAGCCCCAGCATTTT. Protein: CASSLSPTGGQPQHF.

The V call is TRBV6-5, the J call TRBJ1-2, with a possible D match to TRBD1 (5 bases). V shed 4 bases and J shed 0 bases, with 12 bases lying between them. The germline V gene encodes CDR1 MNHEY and CDR2 SVGAGI. This CDR3 comprises 15 residues. The DNA of the CDR3 is TGTGCCAGCAGTTTTACCGGGACCTCTAACTATGGCTACACCTTC. Amino acid sequence: CASSFTGTSNYGYTF.

The gene calls are TRBV29-1 and TRBJ1-2; no reliable D call. Germline CDR1 SQVTM, CDR2 ANQGSEA. Trimming shortened V by 0 bases and J by 4 bases, and 0 bases separated the two germline ends. The CDR3 totals 10 residues. This chain's CDR3 is CSVEDYGYTF. The CDR3 DNA follows: TGCAGCGTTGAAGACTATGGCTACACCTTC.

The CDR3 is CAGEQGEAYEQYF. The CDR3 coding sequence is TGTGCCGGGGAACAGGGGGAAGCCTACGAGCAGTACTTC. The rearrangement uses TRBV6-5 and TRBJ2-7, with 8 bases fitting TRBD1. Germline CDR1 MNHEY, CDR2 SVGAGI. The V segment lost 11 bases and the J segment 2 bases; nucleotides outside the gene matches: 8. This CDR3 is built from 13 residues.

The chain joins TRBV10-3 to TRBJ2-7, with 10 positions matching TRBD2. The germline gives CDR1 ENHRY, CDR2 SYGVKD. The CDR3 is 16 amino acids. Trimming took 3 bases from V and 5 from J; bases not matched to a gene: 10. The CDR3 region has the DNA TGTGCCATCAGTGAAGACGCCGGGACTAGCGTTGACGAGCAGTACTTC. As protein: CAISEDAGTSVDEQYF.

This chain connects TRBV5-4 to TRBJ2-2; 7 bases align to TRBD2. CDR3 size: 14 residues. Germline CDR1 is SGHNT and CDR2 is YYREEE (reference sequence). Trimming removed 6 bases from V and 4 bases from J; junction bases left unmatched: 6. In DNA, the CDR3 is TGTGCCAGCACCACCCGCGGGGGCACCGGGGAGCTGTTTTTT. It encodes CASTTRGGTGELFF. The variable domain in full, completed from reference TRBV5-4 and TRBJ2-2, reads ETGVTQSPTHLIKTRGQQVTLRCSSQSGHNTVSWYQQALGQGPQFIFQYYREEENGRGNFPPRFSGLQFPNYSSELNVNALELDDSALYLCASTTRGGTGELFFGEGSRLTVL.

The rearrangement joins TRBV5-1 to TRBJ2-3, with TRBD2 matching 10 bases. Germline CDR1 and CDR2: SGHRS and YFSETQ. V lost 7 bases, J lost 2 bases, and 10 bases stayed unmatched. This CDR3 is built from 16 residues. This chain's CDR3 is CASRRGTSDLTDTQYF. The CDR3 nucleotides are TGCGCCAGCCGCCGGGGGACTAGCGATCTCACAGATACGCAGTATTTT.

The chain couples TRBV11-2 to TRBJ1-2, with D possibly matching TRBD1 (5 bases). Deletions cut 1 base from V and 2 bases from J, with 17 bases between. In germline, CDR1 is SGHAT, CDR2 FQNNGV. The CDR3 covers 17 residues. The CDR3 protein is CASSLVPLQEVNYGYTF. In nucleotides, the CDR3 is TGTGCCAGCAGCTTAGTTCCCTTACAGGAGGTCAACTATGGCTACACCTTC.

J is TRBJ2-3 and V is TRBV6-5; 13 nucleotides match TRBD2. Germline loops: CDR1 MNHEY, CDR2 SVGAGI. This CDR3 is built from 15 residues. Germline trimming cut 4 bases from V and 6 bases from J; bases unmatched to any gene: 4. The CDR3 coding sequence is TGTGCCAGCAGTTCCCCGGGACTAGCGGGGGATACGCAGTATTTT. This encodes CASSSPGLAGDTQYF.

The chain joins TRBV4-3 to TRBJ2-3; TRBD2 is a possible D gene (6 bases). The V gene lost 5 bases and the J gene lost 4 bases, with 16 bases spanning the gap. This CDR3 region has 15 residues. The germline gives CDR1 LGHNA, CDR2 YSLEER. The CDR3 protein is CASSFRDRGSDTQYF. CDR3 DNA sequence: TGCGCCAGCAGCTTCCGGGACCGGGGGTCAGATACGCAGTATTTT.

The CDR3 loop reads CASSLRLKGGTEAFF. In nucleotides, the CDR3 is TGCGCCAGCAGCTTGAGGTTGAAGGGGGGAACTGAAGCTTTCTTT. The chain is built from TRBV5-1 and TRBJ1-1; D is possibly TRBD1 (6 bases). V was shortened by 1 base and J by 5 bases, with 15 bases between the two germline ends. CDR1 is SGHRS and CDR2 is YFSETQ in the germline V gene. The CDR3 sequence is 15 residues long.

The V and J genes are TRBV9 and TRBJ1-1; 8 nucleotides align to TRBD1. With V trimmed by 3 bases and J by 2 bases, 3 bases remained unmatched. The CDR3 loop spans 14 amino acids. The germline gives CDR1 SGDLS, CDR2 YYNGEE. CDR3 region: CASSGDRGNTEAFF. The CDR3 DNA reads as TGTGCCAGCAGCGGCGACAGGGGAAACACTGAAGCTTTCTTT.

This clone has more than one count but fewer than ten. The chain is built from TRBV30 and TRBJ1-6; 7 bases align to TRBD1. V lost 0 bases, J lost 9 bases, and 2 bases stayed unmatched. Per germline, CDR1 GTSNPN and CDR2 SVGIG (reference sequence). This CDR3 has 13 residues. The CDR3 reads CAWSVRDSSPLHF. For the CDR3, the DNA is TGTGCCTGGAGTGTAAGGGACAGTTCACCCCTCCACTTT.

The gene calls are TRBV4-1 and TRBJ1-3; D is undetermined. CDR3 length: 16 amino acids. V was trimmed by 0 bases and J by 5 bases, leaving 14 bases between them. CDR1 is MGHRA and CDR2 is YSYEKL in the germline V gene. CDR3 protein: CASSQDAAPTRNTIYF. CDR3 sequence (DNA): TGCGCCAGCAGCCAAGATGCGGCGCCAACTCGAAACACCATATATTTT.

The rearrangement links TRBV13 to TRBJ2-5, with no clear D. CDR3 length: 13 amino acids. Per germline, CDR1 PRHDT and CDR2 FYEKMQ (reference sequence). The V gene lost 0 bases and the J gene lost 0 bases, with 2 bases spanning the gap. Here the CDR3 reads CASSLGDQETQYF. DNA of the CDR3: TGTGCCAGCAGCTTAGGGGACCAAGAGACCCAGTACTTC.